Each of the 18 T cell receptor beta chains below was sequenced from the same sample in a study of cytomegalovirus exposure and HLA in healthy donors. Use of 60 Vbeta and 13 Jbeta primers characterized the PCR. Profiling relied on immunoSEQ multiplex PCR, and the TCRdb table lists in-frame clones only, not all of them. The table lists some 140,000 clones, 75% to 85% of them singletons. The sample taken for sequencing was PBMCs. The receptors were gathered from a female donor in good health and CMV-seronegative.

This rearrangement joins TRBV19 to TRBJ1-5; D gene ambiguous. V lost 7 bases to trimming and J lost 0 bases, with 13 bases between them. This CDR3 comprises 15 residues. In germline, CDR1 is LNHDA, CDR2 SQIVND (reference sequence). The CDR3 reads CASNPDDYSNQPQHF. For the CDR3, the DNA is TGTGCCAGTAATCCCGACGACTATAGCAATCAGCCCCAGCATTTT.

V usage is TRBV18 and J usage is TRBJ1-2; D gene ambiguous. Trimming cost V 6 bases and J 6 bases, with 17 bases left between them. The CDR3 is 14 amino acids. The germline CDR1 and CDR2 sequences are KGHSH and LQKENI. The CDR3 DNA sequence: TGTGCCAGCTCTCAAAGGAGTGTGACGGATGGCTACACCTTC. This codes for CASSQRSVTDGYTF. Using reference TRBV18 and TRBJ1-2 for the parts outside the CDR3, the full variable domain is NAGVMQNPRHLVRRRGQEARLRCSPMKGHSHVYWYRQLPEEGLKFMVYLQKENIIDESGMPKERFSAEFPKEGPSILRIQQVVRGDSAAYFCASSQRSVTDGYTFGSGTRLTVV.

The V gene is TRBV9, the J gene TRBJ2-2; TRBD1 agrees at 8 bases. Germline assignment: CDR1 SGDLS and CDR2 YYNGEE. V shed 4 bases and J 7 bases; nucleotides not matched to a gene: 3. The CDR3 loop spans 13 amino acids. CDR3 sequence (DNA): TGTGCCAGCAGCTCGACAGGGGTCGGGGAGCTGTTTTTT. Translation gives CASSSTGVGELFF.

The J gene is TRBJ2-4, the V gene TRBV11-2; possible D gene TRBD2, 7 bases. The CDR3 totals 17 residues. Germline V gene sequence: CDR1 SGHAT, CDR2 FQNNGV. V was clipped by 1 base and J by 0 bases, with 13 bases between them. The CDR3 DNA reads TGTGCCAGCAGCTTAGTACGGGGAGGGGGAGCCAAAAACATTCAGTACTTC. The encoded protein is CASSLVRGGGAKNIQYF.

The CDR3 nucleotides read TGTGCCAGCAGCATCGGTCCGTTCGACTATGGCTACACCTTC. It is translated as CASSIGPFDYGYTF. The rearrangement uses TRBV13 and TRBJ1-2; no reliable D call. Per the germline V gene, CDR1 is PRHDT and CDR2 is FYEKMQ (reference sequence). The CDR3 is 14 amino acids. V shed 5 bases and J shed 3 bases, with 13 bases lying between them.

The chain has TRBV7-6 and TRBJ1-1; D not certain. Germline values: CDR1 SGHVS, CDR2 FNYEAQ. This CDR3 is 14 amino acids long. Trimming cost V 1 base and J 2 bases, with 8 bases left between them. The CDR3 DNA reads TGTGCCAGCAGCTTAGGGGCCTACAACACTGAAGCTTTCTTT. As protein: CASSLGAYNTEAFF.

This chain connects TRBV6-6 to TRBJ1-6; D remains ambiguous. Germline CDR1 and CDR2: MNHNY and SVGAGI (reference sequence). The CDR3 totals 16 residues. Trimming shortened V by 6 bases and J by 7 bases, and 19 bases separated the two germline ends. The CDR3 reads CASRVTHRYLNSPLHF. The CDR3 bases are TGTGCCAGCAGAGTCACCCACCGGTATCTAAATTCACCCCTCCACTTT.

This chain connects TRBV5-6 to TRBJ2-2, with D perhaps matching TRBD1 (6 bases). Germline CDR1 is SGHDT and CDR2 is YYEEEE. Trimming shortened V by 4 bases and J by 6 bases, and 16 bases separated the two germline ends. This CDR3 is built from 15 residues. The CDR3 here is CASSLEQGWSGELFF. DNA of the CDR3: TGTGCCAGCAGCCTCGAACAGGGTTGGTCCGGGGAGCTGTTTTTT.

The CDR3 bases are TGTGCCAGCAGCCCCCTAGCGGGGGTACCCCACAATGAGCAGTTCTTC. Amino acids: CASSPLAGVPHNEQFF. The rearrangement links TRBV7-2 to TRBJ2-1; TRBD2 matches 10 bases. Trimming took 5 bases from V and 5 from J; bases not matched to a gene: 9. CDR3 length: 16 amino acids. Germline lookup yields CDR1 SGHTA and CDR2 FQGNSA. Supplemented by reference TRBV7-2 and TRBJ2-1, the full variable domain reads GAGVSQSPSNKVTEKGKDVELRCDPISGHTALYWYRQSLGQGLEFLIYFQGNSAPDKSGLPSDRFSAERTGGSVSTLTIQRTQQEDSAVYLCASSPLAGVPHNEQFFGPGTRLTVL.

The rearrangement joins TRBV11-3 to TRBJ2-7; 7 bases are a match to TRBD2. The CDR3 is 16 residues long. V was pared by 4 bases and J by 0 bases, with 9 bases of the junction left unmatched. In germline, CDR1 is SGHNT, CDR2 YENEEA. This CDR3 is CASSSSTSPNSYEQYF. In nucleotides, the CDR3 is TGTGCCAGCAGCTCCTCGACTAGCCCGAACTCCTACGAGCAGTACTTC.

This clone has a handful of counts. The rearrangement joins TRBV10-1 to TRBJ2-2, with D unresolved. This CDR3 region has 14 residues. Deletions cut 0 bases from V and 2 bases from J, with 4 bases between. The germline V gene has CDR1 WNHNN and CDR2 SYGVQD (reference sequence). The CDR3 nucleotides read TGCGCCAGCAGTGAGTCGACAAACACCGGGGAGCTGTTTTTT. Translating gives CASSESTNTGELFF.

The rearrangement joins TRBV7-9 to TRBJ1-5; TRBD1 is a possible D gene (6 bases). Germline loops: CDR1 SEHNR, CDR2 FQNEAQ (reference sequence). This CDR3 region has 17 residues. V lost 1 base to trimming and J lost 3 bases, with 16 bases between them. The CDR3 DNA reads TGTGCCAGCAGCTTAGGGACGGGTGACAGGTTCAATCAGCCCCAGCATTTT. This sequence encodes CASSLGTGDRFNQPQHF. Combining the CDR3 with reference TRBV7-9 and TRBJ1-5 gives the whole variable domain DTGVSQNPRHKITKRGQNVTFRCDPISEHNRLYWYRQTLGQGPEFLTYFQNEAQLEKSRLLSDRFSAERPKGSFSTLEIQRTEQGDSAMYLCASSLGTGDRFNQPQHFGDGTRLSIL.

The chain combines TRBV25-1 with TRBJ2-5; tentative D call: TRBD1 (6 bases). The J call could be wrong; TRBJ2-7 is a better fit for the DNA end. This CDR3 spans 11 amino acids. Germline lookup yields CDR1 MGHDK and CDR2 SYGVNS. CDR3 amino acids: CASKGGFEQYF. CDR3 in DNA: TGTGCCAGCAAAGGGGGTTTCGAGCAGTACTTC.

The chain joins TRBV6-5 to TRBJ1-2, with TRBD1 matching over 7 bases. V lost 0 bases to trimming and J lost 3 bases; unmatched junction nucleotides: 4. This CDR3 has 15 residues. Per the germline V gene, CDR1 is MNHEY and CDR2 is SVGAGI. CDR3 protein: CASSYSQGGYYGYTF. CDR3 in DNA: TGTGCCAGCAGTTACTCGCAGGGGGGATACTATGGCTACACCTTC.

The genes are TRBV5-4 and TRBJ1-6; 9 bases agree with TRBD1. V trimming: 5 bases; J trimming: 9 bases; junction bases outside the gene matches: 6. CDR1 is SGHNT, CDR2 YYREEE, per germline (reference sequence). The CDR3 spans 14 residues. CDR3 residues: CASRTGGGGSPLHF. Here the CDR3 DNA reads TGTGCCAGCAGAACAGGGGGCGGAGGTTCACCCCTCCACTTT.

This clone was recorded once. The chain recombines TRBV25-1 with TRBJ2-1; D is uncertain. Trimming pared 8 bases from V and 6 bases from J, leaving 14 bases between. The V gene's germline CDR1 is MGHDK and CDR2 SYGVNS. This CDR3 is built from 13 residues. The CDR3 nucleotides are TGTGCCAGCCTGACTCAAACGGGCAATGAGCAGTTCTTC. Translating it yields CASLTQTGNEQFF.

The chain has TRBV6-1 and TRBJ2-3; a weak D match, TRBD2 (6 bases). The CDR3 runs to 16 residues. Germline V CDR1 and CDR2: MNHNS, SASEGT. V was trimmed by 3 bases and J by 0 bases, leaving 13 bases between them. CDR3 nucleotides: TGTGCCAGCAGTGACCGCGCGCGGGGCAGCACAGATACGCAGTATTTT. Protein sequence: CASSDRARGSTDTQYF.

The V call is TRBV5-1, the J call TRBJ1-2, with 7 bases identical to TRBD1. The V and J ends lost 0 bases and 4 bases, in that order; junction bases with no gene match: 3. The CDR3 contains 14 residues. CDR1 is SGHRS, CDR2 YFSETQ, per germline. CDR3 bases: TGCGCCAGCAGCTTGGAGGGGGCGAGCTATGGCTACACCTTC. Translation: CASSLEGASYGYTF.